Listed below are T cell receptor beta chains from one sample, sequenced in a study of CD8 T cells in ankylosing spondylitis. Via MiXCR, TCRdb re-called the 5' RACE reads, giving one row per CDR3 protein. The sample includes 84,000 or so distinct CDR3 sequences, roughly 30% of them seen just once. Sequenced: blood, either unsorted or a sorted T cell fraction (not recorded which). These receptors were taken from a male donor with ankylosing spondylitis or in good health (not recorded which). Both conserved end residues are part of each CDR3. The D gene is left open where the match is weak. Size is stated for part of the rows, as once, few or many counts, or as a class when the clone is expanded.

TRBJ1-4,TRBD1,TRBV5-1,NA,TGCGCCAGCAGCTTGGCCGGGACAGGGGGCCTCGGTGAAAAACTGTTTTTT,CASSLAGTGGLGEKLFF
TRBJ1-5,TRBD1,TRBV12-3/TRBV12-4,once,TGTGCCAGCAGTGTAGACAGGGGGCGTCAGCCCCAGCATTTT,CASSVDRGRQPQHF
TRBJ1-5,NA,TRBV5-5,NA,TGTGCCAGCAGCCCACGACCGTCGAGGCCCAATCAGCCCCAGCATTTT,CASSPRPSRPNQPQHF
TRBJ1-6,TRBD1,TRBV5-1,NA,TGCGCCAGCAGCTTGCTGCAGGGGGTTGATAATTCACCCCTCCACTTT,CASSLLQGVDNSPLHF
TRBJ1-1,TRBD1,TRBV10-3,NA,TGTGCCACCGGGACAGGGGTTGGTTACACTGAAGCTTTCTTT,CATGTGVGYTEAFF
TRBJ2-2,TRBD1,TRBV5-5,NA,TGTGCCAGCAGCTCCGGGACAGGGATTCTCGTCTGGGAGCTGTTTTTT,CASSSGTGILVWELFF
TRBJ2-5,TRBD2,TRBV11-2,once,TGTGCCAGCAGCTTAGATGGCCCGGGAGGCGAGACCCAGTACTTC,CASSLDGPGGETQYF
TRBJ1-5,TRBD1,TRBV6-1,NA,TGTGCCAGCAGTGAAAGGTGGGACAGGGGGGGCAATGGGCATTTT,CASSERWDRGGNGHF
TRBJ2-5,NA,TRBV20-1,NA,TGCAGTGCTAGTGATCCTTCCGTAGGTGGGACCCAGTACTTC,CSASDPSVGGTQYF
TRBJ1-1,NA,TRBV20-1,few,TGCAGTGCTGCATCAGGGAGTAGAACTGAAGCTTTCTTT,CSAASGSRTEAFF
TRBJ2-1,TRBD2,TRBV20-1,few,TGCAGTGCTAGACCGGGGGGGCCCCATGAGCAGTTCTTC,CSARPGGPHEQFF
TRBJ1-5,NA,TRBV5-1,few,TGCGCCAGCAGCCCGGACGGCTATAGCAATCAGCCCCAGCATTTT,CASSPDGYSNQPQHF
TRBJ1-5,NA,TRBV3-1,few,TGTGCCAGCAGCCAAGGCGGCAGCCAATGGCCCCAGCATTTT,CASSQGGSQWPQHF
TRBJ1-2,NA,TRBV30,NA,TGTGCCTGGGGGTCAGGCAGACAAGCTAACTATGGCTACACCTTC,CAWGSGRQANYGYTF
TRBJ2-1,TRBD2,TRBV29-1,few,TGCAGCGTTACTAGCGGGGGCTCCTACAATGAGCAGTTCTTC,CSVTSGGSYNEQFF
TRBJ2-1,TRBD2,TRBV9,few,TGTGCCAGCTCAGAGGCGGGAGGTTCCTACAATGAGCAGTTCTTC,CASSEAGGSYNEQFF
TRBJ2-5,TRBD2,TRBV10-3,NA,TGTGCCATCAGCGTAGCGGGGGGCCAAGAGACCCAGTACTTC,CAISVAGGQETQYF
TRBJ2-7,NA,TRBV18,NA,TGTGCCAGCTCACTAGCCCGGGACCTCTACGAGCAGTACTTC,CASSLARDLYEQYF
TRBJ2-1,NA,TRBV5-6,few,TGTGCCAGCAGCATCCCTCCGACTAGGGAGCAGTTCTTC,CASSIPPTREQFF
TRBJ2-7,TRBD2,TRBV18,few,TGTGCCAGCTCCCCTCCCGAAGGCGGGGGTACCTACGAGCAGTACTTC,CASSPPEGGGTYEQYF
TRBJ1-1,NA,TRBV9,NA,TGTGCCAGCAGCGTAGGGATAAGAAACACTGAAGCTTTCTTT,CASSVGIRNTEAFF
TRBJ2-2,NA,TRBV5-1,once,TGCGCCAGCAGCTCCTCCGTGGGAGGAGACACCGGGGAGCTGTTTTTT,CASSSSVGGDTGELFF
TRBJ2-7,NA,TRBV20-1,few,TGCAGTGCTAGAGACCTGGGTAGTTCCTACGAGCAGTACTTC,CSARDLGSSYEQYF
TRBJ2-5,NA,TRBV5-1,NA,TGCGCCAGCAGCTTGAGGCGGGTACAAGAGACCCAGTACTTC,CASSLRRVQETQYF
TRBJ1-3,NA,TRBV5-6,NA,TGTGCCAGCAGCTTGGCCGGGACTGGAAACACCATATATTTT,CASSLAGTGNTIYF
TRBJ1-1,NA,TRBV29-1,few,TGCAGCGTCAGAGGACAGTTGAACACTGAAGCTTTCTTT,CSVRGQLNTEAFF
TRBJ1-2,TRBD1,TRBV20-1,many,TGCAGTGCTGGGACAGGGCAGTTCTATGGCTACACCTTC,CSAGTGQFYGYTF
TRBJ2-3,TRBD1,TRBV3-1,NA,TGTGCCAGCAGCAAGACAGGGTGGGATACGCAGTATTTT,CASSKTGWDTQYF
TRBJ2-1,NA,TRBV28,NA,TGTGCCAGCAGTTTACCGGGGGGCTACCACAATGAGCAGTTCTTC,CASSLPGGYHNEQFF
TRBJ1-2,TRBD1,TRBV18,few,TGTGCCAGCTCACCACCGGGACAGGGGGCTTTGGACGGCTACACCTTC,CASSPPGQGALDGYTF
TRBJ1-2,NA,TRBV20-1,NA,TGCAGTGGAATCGGGGCAGCTAACTATGGCTACACCTTC,CSGIGAANYGYTF
TRBJ1-5,NA,TRBV12-3/TRBV12-4,few,TGTGCCAGCAGTGTAGATCAGCCCCAGCATTTT,CASSVDQPQHF
TRBJ2-5,NA,TRBV18,few,TGTGCCAGCTCACCGGGGGGGCCGGAGACCCAGTACTTC,CASSPGGPETQYF
TRBJ2-3,TRBD2,TRBV20-1,NA,TGCAGTGCTAGGAGATTCACTAGCGGTCTCCACCATACGCAGTATTTT,CSARRFTSGLHHTQYF
TRBJ2-1,NA,TRBV5-5,NA,TGTGCCAGCAGCCCCAGGGCGTTTTCGGGCAATGAGCAGTTCTTC,CASSPRAFSGNEQFF
TRBJ1-5,TRBD1,TRBV7-9,few,TGTGCCAGCAGGCTTGACAGGGATCAGCCCCAGCATTTT,CASRLDRDQPQHF
TRBJ1-5,NA,TRBV2,NA,TGTGCCAGCAGTGGTGATTATAGCAATCAGCCCCAGCATTTT,CASSGDYSNQPQHF
TRBJ2-5,NA,TRBV20-1,NA,TGCAGTGCTAGGAGGTACCAAGAGACCCAGTACTTC,CSARRYQETQYF
TRBJ2-3,TRBD2,TRBV7-2,few,TGTGCCAGCAGCTCTAGGACTAGCGGGATCGAGTATTTT,CASSSRTSGIEYF
TRBJ2-3,NA,TRBV27,NA,TGTGCCAGCAGTTCTAGGGGCCTTGCCAGGACTAGCACAGATACGCAGTATTTT,CASSSRGLARTSTDTQYF
TRBJ2-5,TRBD2,TRBV12-3/TRBV12-4,few,TGTGCCAGCAGTACTCCAGGTGGGGGGGCCCAGTACTTC,CASSTPGGGAQYF
TRBJ1-4,NA,TRBV27,NA,TGTGCCAGCAGTCCAAGGGGGGGTGGTGGTGAAAAACTGTTTTTT,CASSPRGGGGEKLFF
TRBJ1-1,NA,TRBV12-3/TRBV12-4,NA,TGTGCCAGCGACAGAGACTCAATGAACACTGAAGCTTTCTTT,CASDRDSMNTEAFF
TRBJ1-4,NA,TRBV20-1,NA,TGCAGTGCTAGATATTCGATCGAACCACCTGAAAAACTGTTTTTT,CSARYSIEPPEKLFF
TRBJ1-2,NA,TRBV28,NA,TGTGCCAGCAGCGGCAGGAACTATGGCTACACCTTC,CASSGRNYGYTF
TRBJ1-5,NA,TRBV20-1,few,TGCAGTGCTAGAGAACCTGGGTTTGACAATCAGCCCCAGCATTTT,CSAREPGFDNQPQHF
TRBJ1-6,NA,TRBV12-3/TRBV12-4,many,TGTGCCAGCAGTTCGGGGTCGGGGAGAAACAATTCACCCCTCCACTTT,CASSSGSGRNNSPLHF
TRBJ1-1,NA,TRBV5-1,NA,TGCGCCAGCAGCTTGGGGCCCACAGATCAAAACACTGAAGCTTTCTTT,CASSLGPTDQNTEAFF
TRBJ2-3,TRBD1,TRBV5-1,NA,TGCGCCAGCAGGAGGGACAGGTTGTCAGATACGCAGTATTTT,CASRRDRLSDTQYF
TRBJ2-3,TRBD2,TRBV29-1,few,TGCAGCGCTGAGGGGACTAGCGGGGACACAGATACGCAGTATTTT,CSAEGTSGDTDTQYF
TRBJ2-3,NA,TRBV20-1,many,TGCAGTGCTAGAGTCCGGGCAAGCACAGATACGCAGTATTTT,CSARVRASTDTQYF
TRBJ2-3,TRBD1,TRBV11-2,few,TGTGCCAGCAGCCCGGACCGACAGGGTAGCACAGATACGCAGTATTTT,CASSPDRQGSTDTQYF
TRBJ2-1,NA,TRBV20-1,few,TGCAGTGCTAGAGGGGGGGGCGCGGGTTACAATGAGCAGTTCTTC,CSARGGGAGYNEQFF
TRBJ1-4,NA,TRBV5-6,few,TGTGCCAGCAGCTTAAAAGGGAACAACTTTGCGGATGAAAAACTGTTTTTT,CASSLKGNNFADEKLFF